A selection of T cell receptor beta chains follows, all from one sample in a study of T cell responses to AZD1222 COVID-19 vaccine. Some clones are missing from TCRdb's copy, which holds only in-frame ones; the method was immunoSEQ multiplex PCR. This sample carries some 150,000 clones, approximately 89% of them seen once, and the ten largest clones take around 5.2%. The sample was peripheral blood, taken on day 0 of AZD1222 vaccination. Every receptor here comes from an adult in good health. Each CDR3 is given with its conserved first and last residue.

j_call,v_call,cdr3_aa
TRBJ1-4,TRBV6-5,CASSYSQGTNEKLFF
TRBJ1-1,TRBV6-5,CASSRTGSNTEAFF
TRBJ2-1,TRBV29-1,CSANAGGGNEQFF
TRBJ1-2,TRBV6-2/TRBV6-3,CASSYGNGHYGYTF
TRBJ2-3,TRBV7-2,CASSFGTPQGDTQYF
TRBJ1-1,TRBV5-1,CASSLTGTEAFF
TRBJ2-1,TRBV20-1,CSASGDREYNEQFF
TRBJ1-5,TRBV4-2,CASSSGGGREPQHF
TRBJ2-7,TRBV27,CASRARSDLGYEQYF
TRBJ1-6,TRBV7-3,CASSPSGTDNSPLHF
TRBJ2-7,TRBV15,CATSRDLPYEQYF
TRBJ1-6,TRBV19,CASSVQVRDSPLHF
TRBJ2-1,TRBV27,CASSNGPPWYNEQFF
TRBJ1-1,TRBV4-3,CASSQAYFKSEAFF
TRBJ1-6,TRBV6-2/TRBV6-3,CASSETENSPLHF
TRBJ2-2,TRBV9,CASRQGNNGELFF
TRBJ2-1,TRBV3-1/TRBV3-2,CASSQELAGVPNEQFF
TRBJ2-1,TRBV10-3,CAISEPGGEQFF
TRBJ2-2,TRBV4-3,CASSLDSRGPGTGELFF
TRBJ1-3,TRBV28,CASSLGAGNTIYF